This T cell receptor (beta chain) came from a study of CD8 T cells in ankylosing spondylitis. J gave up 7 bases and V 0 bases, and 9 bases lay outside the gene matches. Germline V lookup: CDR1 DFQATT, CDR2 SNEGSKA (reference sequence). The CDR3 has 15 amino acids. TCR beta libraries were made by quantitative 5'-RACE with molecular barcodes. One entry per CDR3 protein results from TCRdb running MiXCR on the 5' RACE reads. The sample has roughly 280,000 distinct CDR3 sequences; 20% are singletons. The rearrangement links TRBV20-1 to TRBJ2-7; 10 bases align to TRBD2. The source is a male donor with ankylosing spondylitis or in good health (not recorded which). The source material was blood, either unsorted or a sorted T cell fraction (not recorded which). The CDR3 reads CSARDIQRGGREQYV. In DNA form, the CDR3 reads TGCAGTGCTAGAGATATACAGCGGGGGGGCAGGGAGCAGTACGTC.